These 24 T cell receptor beta chains came from one sample sequenced in a study of blood T cell repertoires in COVID-19. The data were produced by immunoSEQ multiplex PCR, yet TCRdb's version contains in-frame clones alone and is incomplete. The sample yields 330,000 or so clones, roughly nine tenths seen once. Sequencing was done on a sample of PBMCs or T cells enriched from blood (not recorded which). Receptor source: a woman aged 25 to 39 who had recovered from COVID-19.

This chain connects TRBV10-3 to TRBJ2-2; D is unresolved. Per germline, CDR1 ENHRY and CDR2 SYGVKD. The CDR3 has 12 residues. V gave up 5 bases and J gave up 5 bases, with 6 bases separating them. As DNA, the CDR3 is TGTGCCATCAGTCTAAAGACCGGGGAGCTGTTTTTT. This translates into CAISLKTGELFF.

This clone was recorded only once. The chain recombines TRBV6-5 with TRBJ2-1; 12 bases are a match to TRBD2. With V trimmed by 7 bases and J by 8 bases, 6 bases remained unmatched. Germline-derived CDR1 and CDR2 are MNHEY and SVGAGI. This CDR3 region has 14 residues. The CDR3 loop is CASMTSGSRDEQFF. The CDR3 DNA reads as TGTGCCAGCATGACTAGCGGGAGTAGAGATGAGCAGTTCTTC.

This sequence joins TRBV18 and TRBJ1-3; a weak D match, TRBD1 (6 bases). The CDR3 extends over 16 amino acids. Trimming removed 3 bases at V and 0 bases at J, with 12 bases between. Germline assignment: CDR1 KGHSH and CDR2 LQKENI. For the CDR3, the DNA is TGTGCCAGCTCACCCATCCAGGGGAGCTCTGGAAACACCATATATTTT. It yields the protein CASSPIQGSSGNTIYF.

This clone has a single count. The rearrangement uses TRBV6-5 and TRBJ2-3, with D perhaps matching TRBD2 (6 bases). The CDR3 is 14 residues long. The V gene lost 1 base and the J gene lost 5 bases, with 10 bases spanning the gap. Germline CDR1 is MNHEY and CDR2 is SVGAGI. CDR3 region: CASSYLGGIDTQYF. CDR3 nucleotide sequence: TGTGCCAGCAGTTACTTGGGGGGAATAGATACGCAGTATTTT.

The chain links TRBV19 to TRBJ1-4; TRBD1 agrees at 12 bases. Germline V gene data show CDR1 as LNHDA and CDR2 as SQIVND (reference sequence). The CDR3 covers 17 residues. V was clipped by 5 bases and J by 1 base; unmatched bases: 5. The CDR3 reads CASSPRDRGQTNEKLFF. The CDR3 DNA follows: TGTGCCAGTAGTCCCCGGGACAGGGGGCAAACTAATGAAAAACTGTTTTTT.

This rearrangement joins TRBV7-9 to TRBJ2-5; D remains ambiguous. This CDR3 contains 14 residues. The germline gives CDR1 SEHNR, CDR2 FQNEAQ (reference sequence). The V gene lost 3 bases and the J gene lost 0 bases, with 8 bases spanning the gap. In nucleotides, the CDR3 is TGTGCCAGCAGCTTTTGGCCCGACCAAGAGACCCAGTACTTC. It is translated as CASSFWPDQETQYF. The entire variable domain, with the rest obtained from reference TRBV7-9 and TRBJ2-5, is as follows: DTGVSQNPRHKITKRGQNVTFRCDPISEHNRLYWYRQTLGQGPEFLTYFQNEAQLEKSRLLSDRFSAERPKGSFSTLEIQRTEQGDSAMYLCASSFWPDQETQYFGPGTRLLVL.

The chain combines TRBV7-3 with TRBJ1-1; D is uncertain. V shed 8 bases and J shed 3 bases, with 13 bases lying between them. This CDR3 is built from 13 residues. Germline V CDR1 and CDR2: SGHTA, FQGTGA. The CDR3 protein is CASAYRRDTEAFF. The CDR3 bases are TGTGCCAGCGCTTATAGGCGGGACACTGAAGCTTTCTTT. The variable domain in full, completed from reference TRBV7-3 and TRBJ1-1, reads GAGVSQTPSNKVTEKGKYVELRCDPISGHTALYWYRQSLGQGPEFLIYFQGTGAADDSGLPNDRFFAVRPEGSVSTLKIQRTERGDSAVYLCASAYRRDTEAFFGQGTRLTVV.

This clone was observed a handful of times. The chain carries TRBV4-2 and TRBJ2-5; TRBD2 matches 12 bases. Germline lookup yields CDR1 LGHNA and CDR2 YNFKEQ. The CDR3 spans 15 residues. Germline trimming cut 5 bases from V and 4 bases from J; bases unmatched to any gene: 5. CDR3 DNA: TGTGCCAGCAGCACCGCGACTAGCGGGGGAGAGACCCAGTACTTC. Its translation is CASSTATSGGETQYF.

The chain has TRBV28 and TRBJ2-3; 13 nucleotides agree with TRBD2. Germline CDR1 MDHEN, CDR2 SYDVKM. The CDR3 runs 16 residues. Germline trimming cut 4 bases from V and 3 bases from J; bases unmatched to any gene: 4. CDR3 sequence: CASSSPTSGRTDTQYF. The CDR3 DNA reads as TGTGCCAGCAGTTCGCCGACTAGCGGGAGGACAGATACGCAGTATTTT. The full variable domain, in which reference TRBV28 and TRBJ2-3 provide the parts outside the CDR3, is DVKVTQSSRYLVKRTGEKVFLECVQDMDHENMFWYRQDPGLGLRLIYFSYDVKMKEKGDIPEGYSVSREKKERFSLILESASTNQTSMYLCASSSPTSGRTDTQYFGPGTRLTVL.

This rearrangement joins TRBV28 to TRBJ1-1; no clear D gene. Germline assignment: CDR1 MDHEN and CDR2 SYDVKM. The CDR3 is made up of 14 amino acids. Trimming pared 5 bases from V and 0 bases from J, leaving 10 bases between. The CDR3 coding sequence is TGTGCCAGCAGTGCATACGGGATGAACACTGAAGCTTTCTTT. Residues: CASSAYGMNTEAFF.

The rearrangement joins TRBV4-1 to TRBJ2-1, with D tentatively TRBD1 (6 bases). V was cut by 0 bases and J by 6 bases, with 12 bases left in between. Per germline, CDR1 MGHRA and CDR2 YSYEKL. The CDR3 length is 15 residues. CDR3 sequence: CASSQERQGINEQFF. The CDR3 nucleotides read TGCGCCAGCAGCCAAGAAAGGCAGGGGATCAATGAGCAGTTCTTC.

V is TRBV7-4 and J is TRBJ2-1; 7 bases are shared with TRBD1. The CDR3 runs 14 residues. Per germline, CDR1 SGHVT and CDR2 SQSDAQ. The V and J ends lost 4 bases and 4 bases, in that order; junction bases with no gene match: 4. The CDR3 sequence: CASSSWTGYNEQFF. The CDR3 DNA is TGTGCCAGCAGCTCTTGGACAGGTTACAATGAGCAGTTCTTC.

The rearrangement joins TRBV27 to TRBJ1-5; weak D call: TRBD1 (5 bases). Germline CDR1 reads MNHEY; CDR2 reads SMNVEV (reference sequence). V was shortened by 5 bases and J by 3 bases, with 8 bases between the two germline ends. The CDR3 is 13 amino acids. The CDR3: CASSGAVNQPQHF. CDR3 DNA: TGTGCCAGCAGTGGGGCAGTCAATCAGCCCCAGCATTTT.

This chain links TRBV27 with TRBJ2-7; D remains ambiguous. CDR1 and CDR2 from the germline V gene are MNHEY and SMNVEV (reference sequence). The CDR3 length is 14 residues. V lost 4 bases, J lost 6 bases, and 16 bases lay in between. CDR3 DNA: TGTGCCAGCAGTTCCCCAAGCCTTGTCCCCGAGCAGTACTTC. It encodes CASSSPSLVPEQYF.

The V and J genes are TRBV7-6 and TRBJ2-2; TRBD1 agrees at 7 bases. J lost 1 base, V lost 5 bases, and 7 bases had no gene match. In germline, CDR1 is SGHVS, CDR2 FNYEAQ. The CDR3 has 16 amino acids. The CDR3 DNA is TGTGCCAGCAGCATGAGGCAGGGGGTGAACACCGGGGAGCTGTTTTTT. Its translation: CASSMRQGVNTGELFF. Combining the CDR3 with reference TRBV7-6 and TRBJ2-2 gives the whole variable domain GAGVSQSPRYKVTKRGQDVALRCDPISGHVSLYWYRQALGQGPEFLTYFNYEAQQDKSGLPNDRFSAERPEGSISTLTIQRTEQRDSAMYRCASSMRQGVNTGELFFGEGSRLTVL.

This rearrangement joins TRBV7-2 to TRBJ2-1; 9 bases map to TRBD2. The germline V gene encodes CDR1 SGHTA and CDR2 FQGNSA. CDR3 length: 16 residues. With V trimmed by 1 base and J by 0 bases, 1 base remained unmatched. The CDR3 DNA reads as TGTGCCAGCAGCTTAGGGACTAGCGTCTCCTACAATGAGCAGTTCTTC. Translation gives CASSLGTSVSYNEQFF. Full variable domain (rest looked up from reference TRBV7-2 and TRBJ2-1): GAGVSQSPSNKVTEKGKDVELRCDPISGHTALYWYRQSLGQGLEFLIYFQGNSAPDKSGLPSDRFSAERTGGSVSTLTIQRTQQEDSAVYLCASSLGTSVSYNEQFFGPGTRLTVL.

This clone was seen once. The V call is TRBV24-1, the J call TRBJ1-1; 7 bases are shared with TRBD1. The ends lost 7 bases at V and 5 bases at J; junction bases unmatched: 9. The CDR3 extends over 14 amino acids. Germline lookup yields CDR1 KGHDR and CDR2 SFDVKD. DNA of the CDR3: TGTGCCACCAGCGAAACAGGGGTGGTAACTGAAGCTTTCTTT. Translating gives CATSETGVVTEAFF.

The genes are TRBV7-2 and TRBJ1-6; D is ambiguous. Trimming stripped 1 base from V and 0 bases from J, with 7 bases between. Germline V CDR1 and CDR2: SGHTA, FQGNSA. The CDR3 length is 16 residues. The chain's CDR3 is CASSLVSVSYNSPLHF. The CDR3 DNA follows: TGTGCCAGCAGCTTAGTCAGCGTCTCCTATAATTCACCCCTCCACTTT.

This clone showed up just once. The rearrangement uses TRBV10-2 and TRBJ2-3, with D possibly being TRBD2 (5 bases). Trimming pared 2 bases from V and 2 bases from J, leaving 14 bases between. Germline lookup yields CDR1 WSHSY and CDR2 SAAADI. The CDR3 sequence is 16 residues long. Written as DNA, the CDR3 is TGCGCCAGCAGTGAGGGGCTAGCTGAAATCACAGATACGCAGTATTTT. Translated: CASSEGLAEITDTQYF.

The chain uses TRBV20-1 and TRBJ2-6, with no clear D. CDR1 DFQATT and CDR2 SNEGSKA come from the germline V gene (reference sequence). Trimming cost V 3 bases and J 0 bases, with 9 bases left between them. The CDR3 is 15 residues long. CDR3 protein: CSASNSFSGANVLTF. DNA of the CDR3: TGCAGTGCTAGTAACAGTTTCTCTGGGGCCAACGTCCTGACTTTC.

The chain combines TRBV5-8 with TRBJ2-7; D unresolved. Germline V gives CDR1 SGHTS, CDR2 YDEGEE. V was cut by 4 bases and J by 6 bases, with 17 bases left in between. The CDR3 sequence is 14 residues long. CDR3 coding DNA: TGTGCCAGCAGCCCCGGATCAGGCGTTGGCGAGCAGTACTTC. Residues: CASSPGSGVGEQYF.

V gene TRBV6-5 combines with J gene TRBJ2-4; possibly TRBD2 for D (7 bases). In germline, CDR1 is MNHEY, CDR2 SVGAGI. CDR3 length: 13 amino acids. Deletions cut 6 bases from V and 7 bases from J, with 13 bases between. The CDR3 region has the DNA TGTGCCAGCAGACAGGGAGGGATCAACATTCAGTACTTC. It codes for CASRQGGINIQYF.

Here the CDR3 reads CASSKLHTEKLFF. The CDR3 region has the DNA TGTGCCAGCAGTAAGCTTCATACCGAAAAACTGTTTTTT. The gene calls are TRBV4-2 and TRBJ1-4; no clear D gene. CDR3 length: 13 amino acids. V lost 6 bases to trimming and J lost 8 bases, with 13 bases between them. Germline V gene sequence: CDR1 LGHNA, CDR2 YNFKEQ.

Only one count was recorded for this clone. The chain combines TRBV11-1 with TRBJ1-2; weak D call: TRBD1 (5 bases). Trimming left V 2 bases short and J 4 bases short, with 17 bases between. This CDR3 is 16 amino acids long. The germline V gene encodes CDR1 SGHAT and CDR2 FQDESV (reference sequence). DNA for the CDR3: TGTGCCAGCAGCTTAAGGGAAGGGGCAGGAGCCTATGGCTACACCTTC. This translates into CASSLREGAGAYGYTF.